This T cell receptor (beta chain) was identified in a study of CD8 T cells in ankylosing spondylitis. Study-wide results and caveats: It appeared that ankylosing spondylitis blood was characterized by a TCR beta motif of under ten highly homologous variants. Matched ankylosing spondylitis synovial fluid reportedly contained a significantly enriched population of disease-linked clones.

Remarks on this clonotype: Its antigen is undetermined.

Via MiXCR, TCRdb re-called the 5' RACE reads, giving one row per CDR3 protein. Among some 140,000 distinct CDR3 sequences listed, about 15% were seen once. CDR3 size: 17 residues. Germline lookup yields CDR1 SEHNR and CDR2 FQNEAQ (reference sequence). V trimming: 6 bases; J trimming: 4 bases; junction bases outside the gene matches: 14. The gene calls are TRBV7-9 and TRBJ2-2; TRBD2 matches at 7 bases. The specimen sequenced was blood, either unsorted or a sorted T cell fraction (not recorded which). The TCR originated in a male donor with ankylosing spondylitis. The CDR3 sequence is CASRNPLSSGLTGELFF. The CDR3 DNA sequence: TGTGCCAGCAGAAATCCACTTTCTAGCGGCCTCACCGGGGAGCTGTTTTTT.